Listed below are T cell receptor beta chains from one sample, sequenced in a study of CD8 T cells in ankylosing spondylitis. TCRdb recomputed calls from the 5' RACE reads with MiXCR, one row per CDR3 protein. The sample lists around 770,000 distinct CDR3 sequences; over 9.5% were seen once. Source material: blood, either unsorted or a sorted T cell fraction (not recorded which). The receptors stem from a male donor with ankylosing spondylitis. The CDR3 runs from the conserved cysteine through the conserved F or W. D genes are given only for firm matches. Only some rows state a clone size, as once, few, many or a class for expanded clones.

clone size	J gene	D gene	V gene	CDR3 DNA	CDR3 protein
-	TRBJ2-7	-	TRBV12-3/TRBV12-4	TGTGCCAGCAGTTTCGCAGAGACGGTCGAGCAGTACTTC	CASSFAETVEQYF
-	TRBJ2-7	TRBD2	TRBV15	TGTGCCACCAGCAGGGCCGTGGGTAGCGGGAGGCCCATGGGGGAGCAGTACTTC	CATSRAVGSGRPMGEQYF
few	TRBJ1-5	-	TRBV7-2	TGTGCCAGCAGTCAGGGAGGGAGCACCCAGCATTTT	CASSQGGSTQHF
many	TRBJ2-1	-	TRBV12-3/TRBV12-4	TGTGCCAGCAGTTCACCAGGAGTCGATGAGCAGTTCTTC	CASSSPGVDEQFF
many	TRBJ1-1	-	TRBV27	TGTGCCAGCAGTTATCCAGGGAAGGGCTACACTGAAGCTTTCTTT	CASSYPGKGYTEAFF
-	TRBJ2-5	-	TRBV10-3	TGTGCCATCAGTGTTGAACGCCAGGCCCCCCAGTACTTC	CAISVERQAPQYF
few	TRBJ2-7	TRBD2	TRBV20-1	TGCAGTGCTAGAGGTGGGACTAGCGGGGGGTACGAGCAGTACTTC	CSARGGTSGGYEQYF
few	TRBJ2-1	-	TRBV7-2	TGTGCCACCAGCGCCCTTTCCTACAATGAGCAGTTCTTC	CATSALSYNEQFF
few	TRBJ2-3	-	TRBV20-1	TGCAGTGCTAAGAGACGGTTAGGGGTGACGCAGTATTTT	CSAKRRLGVTQYF
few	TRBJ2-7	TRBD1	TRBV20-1	TGCAGTACTGGGGACAGGGACTACGAGCAGTACTTC	CSTGDRDYEQYF
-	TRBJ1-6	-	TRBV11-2	TGTGCCAGCAGCCCCACAGGTTACCCCTGGCCTTATAATTCACCCCTCCACTTT	CASSPTGYPWPYNSPLHF
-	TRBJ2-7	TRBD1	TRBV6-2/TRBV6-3	TGTGCCAGCACCCGGGACAGGTTAAACGAGCAGTACTTC	CASTRDRLNEQYF
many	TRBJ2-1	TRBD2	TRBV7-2	TGTGCCAGCAGCTTTGGTTGGGGACTAGCAAACAACCCGCAGTTCTTC	CASSFGWGLANNPQFF
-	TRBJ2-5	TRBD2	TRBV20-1	TGCAGTGCTAGTCGGGGGGGCGTTGATGAGACCCAGTACTTC	CSASRGGVDETQYF
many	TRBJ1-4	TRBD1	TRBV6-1	TGTGCCAGCAGGACAGGGGGGGGAACTAATGAAAAACTGTTTTTT	CASRTGGGTNEKLFF
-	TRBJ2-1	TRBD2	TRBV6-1	TGTGCCAGCACCCTTTTTAGCGGGGCGTACAATGAGCAGTTCTTC	CASTLFSGAYNEQFF
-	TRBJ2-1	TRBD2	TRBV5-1	TGCGCCAGCAGCTTATGGACTAGCGGGGGTGCCTACAATGAGCAGTTCTTC	CASSLWTSGGAYNEQFF
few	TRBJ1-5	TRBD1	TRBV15	TGTGCTAGGGGCCGGGACAGGGATAGCAATCAGCCCCAGCATTTT	CARGRDRDSNQPQHF
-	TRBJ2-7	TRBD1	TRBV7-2	TGTGCCAGCAGCTTCCCCGGGACAGTTTCCTACGAGCAGTACTTC	CASSFPGTVSYEQYF
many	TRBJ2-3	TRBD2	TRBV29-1	TGCAGCGTTAGGGGACTAGCGGGAGACGCAGATACGCAGTATTTT	CSVRGLAGDADTQYF
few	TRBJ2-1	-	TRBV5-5	TGTGCCAGCAGTCCCTGGGATACCGTCTACAATGAGCAGTTCTTC	CASSPWDTVYNEQFF
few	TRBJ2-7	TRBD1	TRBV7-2	TGTGCCAGCAGCTTATACGGGACAGCTTCTACGAGGCAGTACTTC	CASSLYGTASTRQYF
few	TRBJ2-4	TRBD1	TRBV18	TGTGCCAGCTCACCAATACCGACAGGGACCAAAAACATTCAGTACTTC	CASSPIPTGTKNIQYF
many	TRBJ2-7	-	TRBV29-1	TGCAGCGTTCGACTGATGCTTACCTACGAGCAGTACTTC	CSVRLMLTYEQYF
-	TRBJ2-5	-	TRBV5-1	TGCGCCAGCAGCTTGGGGGAGGAGGGTCAAGAGACCCAGTACTTC	CASSLGEEGQETQYF
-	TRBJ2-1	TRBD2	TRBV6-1	TGTGCCCTACAGCGGGGGGTCTCCTACAATGAGCAGTTCTTC	CALQRGVSYNEQFF
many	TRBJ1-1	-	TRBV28	TGTGCCAGCAGGGTGGGGGGCACTGAAGCTTTCTTT	CASRVGGTEAFF
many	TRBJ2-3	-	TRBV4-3	TGCGCCAGCTCTAAACAGCAAGTTAGCACAGATACGCAGTATTTT	CASSKQQVSTDTQYF
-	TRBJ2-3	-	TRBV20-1	TGCAGTGCTAGAGATCAACAGGGCCGTGAAGATACGCAGTATTTT	CSARDQQGREDTQYF
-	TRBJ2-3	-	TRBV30	TGTGCCTGGAGTTCGATAACTAGCACAGATACGCAGTATTTT	CAWSSITSTDTQYF
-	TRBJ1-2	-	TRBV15	TGTGCCACCAGCAGAGGTCAGAGTGGCTATGGCTACACCTTC	CATSRGQSGYGYTF
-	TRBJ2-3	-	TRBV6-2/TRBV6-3	TGTGCCAGCAGAAAAACTTTAGGAGGGAACCCCACAGATACGCAGTATTTT	CASRKTLGGNPTDTQYF
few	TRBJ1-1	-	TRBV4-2	TGTGCCAGCAGCCAAGTGGGGGATCAGAACACTGAAGCTTTCTTT	CASSQVGDQNTEAFF
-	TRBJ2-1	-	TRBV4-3	TGCGCCAGCAGCCAAGAATCGAGCTCCTACAATGAGCAGTTCTTC	CASSQESSSYNEQFF
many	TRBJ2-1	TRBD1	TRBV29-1	TGCAGCGTGGGGACAGGTTTTTCGGATGAGCAGTTCTTC	CSVGTGFSDEQFF
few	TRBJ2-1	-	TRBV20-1	TGCAGTGCTCAACTAGATTCCGGTGAGCAGTTCTTC	CSAQLDSGEQFF
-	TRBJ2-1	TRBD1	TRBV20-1	TGCAGTGCCCCAACCGGGACAGGGGACAATGAGCAGTTCTTC	CSAPTGTGDNEQFF
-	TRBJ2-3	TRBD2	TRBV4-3	TGCGCCAGCAGCCGACTAGCGGGGGGGGTCGATACGCAGTATTTT	CASSRLAGGVDTQYF
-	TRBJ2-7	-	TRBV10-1	TGCGCCAGCCCCACGAGCGTCTTGGTCCCTTACGAGCAGTACTTC	CASPTSVLVPYEQYF
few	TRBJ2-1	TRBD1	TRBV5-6	TGTGCCAGCAGCGGGGGACAGGGAGGCGAGCAGTTCTTC	CASSGGQGGEQFF
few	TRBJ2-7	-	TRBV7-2	TGTGCCAGCAGCCCGACGGGGGTAGACGAGCAGTACTTC	CASSPTGVDEQYF
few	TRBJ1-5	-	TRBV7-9	TGTGCCAGCAGCCCCGGGACATCTAGCAATCAGCCCCAGCATTTT	CASSPGTSSNQPQHF
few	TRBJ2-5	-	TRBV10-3	TGTGCCATCAGTGCCCTATACCAAGAGACCCAGTACTTC	CAISALYQETQYF
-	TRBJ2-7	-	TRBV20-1	TGCAGGGTTGGGCAGGGCTCCTACGAGCAGTACTTC	CRVGQGSYEQYF
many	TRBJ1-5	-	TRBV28	TGTGCCAGCAGTTTGCAGGGGTATAGCAATCAGCCCCAGCATTTT	CASSLQGYSNQPQHF
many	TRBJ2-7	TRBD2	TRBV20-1	TGCAGTGCTTCCTTAGCGGGGGGGCGCGAGCAGTACTTC	CSASLAGGREQYF
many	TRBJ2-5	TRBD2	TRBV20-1	TGCAGTGCTAGAGATGGACTAGCGGGGGACCAAGAGACCCAGTACTTC	CSARDGLAGDQETQYF
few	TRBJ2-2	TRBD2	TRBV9	TGTGCCAGCAGCGCCACTAGCGGTGCGAACACCGGGGAGCTGTTTTTT	CASSATSGANTGELFF
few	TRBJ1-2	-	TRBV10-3	TGTGCCATCCGGGCTGGGGATAACTATGGCTACACCTTC	CAIRAGDNYGYTF
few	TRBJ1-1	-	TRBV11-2	TGTGCCAGCAGTATTAGCCCGGTTGTGGGCACTGAAGCTTTCTTT	CASSISPVVGTEAFF
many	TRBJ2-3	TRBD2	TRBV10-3	TGTGCCATACGACTAGCGGGGGGCACAGATACGCAGTATTTT	CAIRLAGGTDTQYF
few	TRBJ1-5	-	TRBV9	TGTGCCAGCAGCCCCGGGGGTAAGGGCAATCAGCCCCAGCATTTT	CASSPGGKGNQPQHF
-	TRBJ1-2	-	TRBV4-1	TGCGCCAGCAGCCAAGCGGGATCCCTAAACTATGGCTACACCTTC	CASSQAGSLNYGYTF
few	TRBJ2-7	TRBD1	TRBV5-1	TGCGCCAGCGGGGGGACAGGGGCGCCAAGGAAGCAGTACTTC	CASGGTGAPRKQYF
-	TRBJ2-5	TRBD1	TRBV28	TGTGCCAGCAGTTCCTACAGGGGGGCGAGGATCCAGTACTTC	CASSSYRGARIQYF
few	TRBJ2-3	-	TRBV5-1	TGCGCCAGCAGCTTCGGGGAGGATACGCAGTATTTT	CASSFGEDTQYF
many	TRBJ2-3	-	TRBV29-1	TGCAGCGTTGTTCTGGCGGGTCCAGGGGATACGCAGTATTTT	CSVVLAGPGDTQYF
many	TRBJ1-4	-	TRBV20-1	TGCAGTGCTAGAGATTGGGCGCGGGCAACTAATGAAAAACTGTTTTTT	CSARDWARATNEKLFF
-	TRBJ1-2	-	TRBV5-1	TGCGCCAGCAGCTTGCTCGGGGGGCAGCAAGGTGGCTACACCTTC	CASSLLGGQQGGYTF